What follows is one T cell receptor (beta chain) and its context. Its specificity is not known. These data belong to a study of OX40 agonist ivuxolimab in advanced cancers. Trimming removed 2 bases from V and 3 bases from J, with 12 bases in between. Germline-derived CDR1 and CDR2 are SGHVS and FNYEAQ. This CDR3 spans 15 amino acids. The data were produced by immunoSEQ multiplex PCR, yet TCRdb's version contains in-frame clones alone and is incomplete. The sample includes fewer than 80,000 clones, approximately 89% seen only once; the top ten take around 13%. General study results and limits: Certain nonresponders likewise exhibited a low normalized T-cell clonal expansion.

The sequence was obtained from an adult with an advanced solid tumor such as melanoma, head and neck, liver or kidney cancer. V gene TRBV7-6 combines with J gene TRBJ2-3, with D unresolved. The source was CD4+ or CD8+ T cells sorted from blood, collected in a trial of the OX40 agonist ivuxolimab. The CDR3 spells CASSLWAGQTDTQYF. Here the CDR3 DNA reads TGTGCCAGCAGCTTATGGGCAGGCCAGACAGATACGCAGTATTTT.